The 10 T cell receptor beta chains below were found in one sample sequenced in a study of blood T cell repertoires in COVID-19. TCRdb's table, derived via immunoSEQ multiplex PCR, lists solely in-frame clones and lacks some. The sample consists of some 150,000 clones, roughly 84% of them appearing once. What was sequenced was peripheral blood. The receptor set was obtained from a woman aged 60-75 years with acute or convalescent COVID-19.

This clone appeared a single time. The CDR3 DNA sequence: TGCGCCAGCAGCTATAAACTAGCGGGTCCCACAGATACGCAGTATTTT. Encoded protein: CASSYKLAGPTDTQYF. This sequence joins TRBV5-1 and TRBJ2-3; 9 bases are a match to TRBD2. V shed 3 bases, J shed 2 bases, and the junction held 7 bases outside the gene matches. Germline CDR1 SGHRS, CDR2 YFSETQ. The CDR3 runs to 16 residues.

CDR3 DNA: TGTGCCAGCAGCTTTGACAGGGCCACCGGGGAGCTGTTTTTT. This codes for CASSFDRATGELFF. The V gene is TRBV11-3, the J gene TRBJ2-2, with 7 bases matching TRBD1. After removal of 3 bases from V and 4 bases from J, the junction contained 2 bases not matched to a gene. The CDR3 totals 14 residues. Germline CDR1 SGHNT, CDR2 YENEEA.

This clone is termed medium-sized. The J gene is TRBJ1-2, the V gene TRBV28; D is ambiguous. CDR3 size: 12 residues. The germline CDR1 and CDR2 sequences are MDHEN and SYDVKM. Deletions cut 7 bases from V and 8 bases from J, with 14 bases between. The CDR3 loop reads CASTPRKSGYTF. As DNA, the CDR3 is TGTGCCAGCACCCCGCGGAAATCGGGCTACACCTTC.

This clone was seen just once. The chain carries TRBV9 and TRBJ2-7, with 7 bases that match TRBD1. The CDR3 runs 15 residues. Germline V gene sequence: CDR1 SGDLS, CDR2 YYNGEE. V lost 1 base, J lost 2 bases, and 6 bases stayed unmatched. The CDR3 nucleotides are TGTGCCAGCAGCGTAACAGGGGACCAGACCTACGAGCAGTACTTC. It codes for CASSVTGDQTYEQYF.

The chain is built from TRBV30 and TRBJ2-5; TRBD2 matches at 8 bases. Looked up from germline, CDR1 is GTSNPN and CDR2 is SVGIG (reference sequence). This CDR3 is built from 12 residues. Trimming cost V 0 bases and J 9 bases; bases outside gene matches: 3. CDR3 nucleotides: TGTGCCTGGAGTGTACAAGCGGGGGCCCAGTACTTC. The encoded protein is CAWSVQAGAQYF.

This sequence joins TRBV5-1 and TRBJ2-7; 7 bases align to TRBD2. The germline V gene encodes CDR1 SGHRS and CDR2 YFSETQ. With 1 base clipped from V and 3 bases from J, the junction kept 7 bases outside the gene matches. The CDR3 consists of 15 residues. CDR3 loop: CASSLREVGYYEQYF. CDR3 DNA sequence: TGCGCCAGCAGCTTGCGGGAGGTGGGCTACTACGAGCAGTACTTC. Full variable domain (missing parts from reference TRBV5-1 and TRBJ2-7): KAGVTQTPRYLIKTRGQQVTLSCSPISGHRSVSWYQQTPGQGLQFLFEYFSETQRNKGNFPGRFSGRQFSNSRSEMNVSTLELGDSALYLCASSLREVGYYEQYFGPGTRLTVT.

This CDR3 is CASSQLRTGHNEQFF. For the CDR3, the DNA is TGTGCCAGCAGCCAACTCAGGACAGGGCACAATGAGCAGTTCTTC. This chain links TRBV3-1 (or the pseudogene TRBV3-2) with TRBJ2-1; 8 bases fit TRBD1. In germline, CDR1 is LGHDT, CDR2 YNNKEL (reference sequence). Unmatched junction bases numbered 5, after V lost 2 bases and J lost 5 bases. This CDR3 comprises 15 residues.

This rearrangement joins TRBV5-1 to TRBJ1-3; D may be TRBD1 (5 bases). The CDR3 is 14 residues long. Germline loops: CDR1 SGHRS, CDR2 YFSETQ. The V gene lost 1 base and the J gene lost 2 bases, with 7 bases spanning the gap. The CDR3 DNA sequence: TGCGCCAGCAGCTTGCCAGGGACTGGAAACACCATATATTTT. This encodes CASSLPGTGNTIYF.

The CDR3, as DNA: TGTGCCAGCTCCCGGGACAGGTCCTACGAGCAGTACTTC. Amino acids: CASSRDRSYEQYF. The chain carries TRBV6-5 and TRBJ2-7; 8 positions match TRBD1. CDR3 length equals 13 residues. V trimming: 8 bases; J trimming: 1 base; junction bases outside the gene matches: 4. Germline V lookup: CDR1 MNHEY, CDR2 SVGAGI.

The chain links TRBV6-5 to TRBJ2-7; D gene unclear. From germline, CDR1 is MNHEY and CDR2 SVGAGI. The CDR3 contains 14 residues. V gave up 0 bases and J gave up 5 bases, with 11 bases separating them. This CDR3 is CASSYSPRRDEQYF. For the CDR3, the DNA is TGTGCCAGCAGTTACTCTCCGCGTCGGGACGAGCAGTACTTC.